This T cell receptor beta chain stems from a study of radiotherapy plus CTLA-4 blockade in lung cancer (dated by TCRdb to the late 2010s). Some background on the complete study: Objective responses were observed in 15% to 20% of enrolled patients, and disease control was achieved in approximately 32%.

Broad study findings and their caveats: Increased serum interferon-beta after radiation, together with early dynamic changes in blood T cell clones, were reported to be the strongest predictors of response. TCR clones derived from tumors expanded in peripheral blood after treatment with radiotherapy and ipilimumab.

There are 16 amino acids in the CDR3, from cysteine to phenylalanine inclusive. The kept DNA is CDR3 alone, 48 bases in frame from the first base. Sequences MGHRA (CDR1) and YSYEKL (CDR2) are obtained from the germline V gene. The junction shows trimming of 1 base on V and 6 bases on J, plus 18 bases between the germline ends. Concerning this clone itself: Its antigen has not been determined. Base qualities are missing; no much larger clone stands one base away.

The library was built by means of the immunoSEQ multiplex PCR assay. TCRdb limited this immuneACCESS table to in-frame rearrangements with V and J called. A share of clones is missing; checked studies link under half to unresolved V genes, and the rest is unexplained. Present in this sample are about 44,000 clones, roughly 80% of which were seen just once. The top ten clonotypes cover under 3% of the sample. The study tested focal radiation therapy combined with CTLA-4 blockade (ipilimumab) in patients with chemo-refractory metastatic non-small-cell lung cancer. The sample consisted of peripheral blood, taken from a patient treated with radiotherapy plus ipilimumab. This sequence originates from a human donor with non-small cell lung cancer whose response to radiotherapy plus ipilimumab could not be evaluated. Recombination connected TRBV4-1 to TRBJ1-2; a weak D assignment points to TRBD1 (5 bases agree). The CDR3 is CASSQVGADAPDGYTF. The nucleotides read TGCGCCAGCAGCCAAGTAGGGGCCGACGCTCCTGATGGCTACACCTTC.